The clone carrying this T cell receptor beta chain was found a few times. Its target is unknown. Researchers reported sorting CD4+ naive, central memory, regulatory and stem cell-like memory cells via CD45RO/CCR7/CD25/CD127/CD95/CD27. This sample is drawn from a study of beta chain features in type 1 diabetes. Study at large: Across the samples, more than 85 million sorted cells were examined in total. Regarding the study as a whole: Type 1 diabetes patients had moderately but significantly shorter TCRB CDR3s in all four CD4+ subsets. Naive, central memory and Treg TCRB repertoires appeared more alike in patients than in healthy donors.

The whole isolated RNA underwent reverse transcription, so sequencing captured expressed TCRB transcripts. Clones were sequenced by immunoSEQ multiplex PCR, and TCRdb holds only the in-frame ones, with some missing. Here the sample spans hundreds of thousands of clones, 10% to 15% being singletons. The germline V and J ends were trimmed by 2 bases and 9 bases, with 15 bases remaining between them. There are 14 residues in the CDR3. V is TRBV23-1 and J is TRBJ2-3; D gene ambiguous. TRBV23-1 is placed among ORFs of uncertain function. The receptor's source is a man between 18 and 29 years old with type 1 diabetes. The sequencing input was naive CD4+ T cells from blood. The CDR3 is CASSQNQRFNTQYF. In DNA form, the CDR3 reads TGCGCCAGCAGTCAAAATCAACGGTTTAACACGCAGTATTTT.